This TCR beta chain derives from a study of blood T cell repertoires in COVID-19. Study-level information: Acute and convalescent COVID-19 specimens originated in the United States, Italy and Spain. The cDNA or gDNA used as material had been derived from T cells, B-cell-depleted T cells, or PBMCs.

The CDR3 extends over 15 amino acids. Germline lookup yields CDR1 SGHAT and CDR2 FQDESV (reference sequence). V lost 5 bases to trimming and J lost 0 bases; unmatched junction nucleotides: 4. As originally analysed: By means of reference gene primer amplification, nucleated cell counts were estimated. Clones were sequenced by immunoSEQ multiplex PCR, and TCRdb holds only the in-frame ones, with some missing. V, J and clone size derive from that table, while D and trimming were established from the DNA sequence. This sample yields 150,000 to 200,000 clones, of which approximately 86% are seen a single time; roughly 0.99% belongs to the top ten.

The genes are TRBV11-1 and TRBJ2-1; TRBD1 matches 7 bases. Material: peripheral blood. The clonotype was recovered from a man younger than 30 with acute or convalescent COVID-19. CDR3 protein: CASSRQGNSYNEQFF. CDR3 coding DNA: TGTGCCAGCAGCAGACAGGGAAACTCCTACAATGAGCAGTTCTTC.